This TCR beta chain was recovered during a study of T cell changes during pregnancy in multiple sclerosis. CDR1 is MNHEY and CDR2 is SMNVEV in the germline V gene (reference sequence). The CDR3 extends over 12 amino acids. Trimming shortened V by 4 bases and J by 5 bases, and 7 bases separated the two germline ends. Profiling relied on immunoSEQ multiplex PCR, and the TCRdb table lists in-frame clones only, not all of them. This sample carries some 70,000 clones, roughly nine tenths of them seen once, and the ten largest clones take approximately 0.84%. Sequenced here: peripheral blood, sampled in the second trimester of pregnancy. The chain is built from TRBV27 and TRBJ2-3; D unclear. This TCR derives from a female donor with multiple sclerosis, enrolled in a pregnancy study. The CDR3 DNA is TGTGCCAGCAGTTATGCGGTAGATACGCAGTATTTT. This codes for CASSYAVDTQYF.